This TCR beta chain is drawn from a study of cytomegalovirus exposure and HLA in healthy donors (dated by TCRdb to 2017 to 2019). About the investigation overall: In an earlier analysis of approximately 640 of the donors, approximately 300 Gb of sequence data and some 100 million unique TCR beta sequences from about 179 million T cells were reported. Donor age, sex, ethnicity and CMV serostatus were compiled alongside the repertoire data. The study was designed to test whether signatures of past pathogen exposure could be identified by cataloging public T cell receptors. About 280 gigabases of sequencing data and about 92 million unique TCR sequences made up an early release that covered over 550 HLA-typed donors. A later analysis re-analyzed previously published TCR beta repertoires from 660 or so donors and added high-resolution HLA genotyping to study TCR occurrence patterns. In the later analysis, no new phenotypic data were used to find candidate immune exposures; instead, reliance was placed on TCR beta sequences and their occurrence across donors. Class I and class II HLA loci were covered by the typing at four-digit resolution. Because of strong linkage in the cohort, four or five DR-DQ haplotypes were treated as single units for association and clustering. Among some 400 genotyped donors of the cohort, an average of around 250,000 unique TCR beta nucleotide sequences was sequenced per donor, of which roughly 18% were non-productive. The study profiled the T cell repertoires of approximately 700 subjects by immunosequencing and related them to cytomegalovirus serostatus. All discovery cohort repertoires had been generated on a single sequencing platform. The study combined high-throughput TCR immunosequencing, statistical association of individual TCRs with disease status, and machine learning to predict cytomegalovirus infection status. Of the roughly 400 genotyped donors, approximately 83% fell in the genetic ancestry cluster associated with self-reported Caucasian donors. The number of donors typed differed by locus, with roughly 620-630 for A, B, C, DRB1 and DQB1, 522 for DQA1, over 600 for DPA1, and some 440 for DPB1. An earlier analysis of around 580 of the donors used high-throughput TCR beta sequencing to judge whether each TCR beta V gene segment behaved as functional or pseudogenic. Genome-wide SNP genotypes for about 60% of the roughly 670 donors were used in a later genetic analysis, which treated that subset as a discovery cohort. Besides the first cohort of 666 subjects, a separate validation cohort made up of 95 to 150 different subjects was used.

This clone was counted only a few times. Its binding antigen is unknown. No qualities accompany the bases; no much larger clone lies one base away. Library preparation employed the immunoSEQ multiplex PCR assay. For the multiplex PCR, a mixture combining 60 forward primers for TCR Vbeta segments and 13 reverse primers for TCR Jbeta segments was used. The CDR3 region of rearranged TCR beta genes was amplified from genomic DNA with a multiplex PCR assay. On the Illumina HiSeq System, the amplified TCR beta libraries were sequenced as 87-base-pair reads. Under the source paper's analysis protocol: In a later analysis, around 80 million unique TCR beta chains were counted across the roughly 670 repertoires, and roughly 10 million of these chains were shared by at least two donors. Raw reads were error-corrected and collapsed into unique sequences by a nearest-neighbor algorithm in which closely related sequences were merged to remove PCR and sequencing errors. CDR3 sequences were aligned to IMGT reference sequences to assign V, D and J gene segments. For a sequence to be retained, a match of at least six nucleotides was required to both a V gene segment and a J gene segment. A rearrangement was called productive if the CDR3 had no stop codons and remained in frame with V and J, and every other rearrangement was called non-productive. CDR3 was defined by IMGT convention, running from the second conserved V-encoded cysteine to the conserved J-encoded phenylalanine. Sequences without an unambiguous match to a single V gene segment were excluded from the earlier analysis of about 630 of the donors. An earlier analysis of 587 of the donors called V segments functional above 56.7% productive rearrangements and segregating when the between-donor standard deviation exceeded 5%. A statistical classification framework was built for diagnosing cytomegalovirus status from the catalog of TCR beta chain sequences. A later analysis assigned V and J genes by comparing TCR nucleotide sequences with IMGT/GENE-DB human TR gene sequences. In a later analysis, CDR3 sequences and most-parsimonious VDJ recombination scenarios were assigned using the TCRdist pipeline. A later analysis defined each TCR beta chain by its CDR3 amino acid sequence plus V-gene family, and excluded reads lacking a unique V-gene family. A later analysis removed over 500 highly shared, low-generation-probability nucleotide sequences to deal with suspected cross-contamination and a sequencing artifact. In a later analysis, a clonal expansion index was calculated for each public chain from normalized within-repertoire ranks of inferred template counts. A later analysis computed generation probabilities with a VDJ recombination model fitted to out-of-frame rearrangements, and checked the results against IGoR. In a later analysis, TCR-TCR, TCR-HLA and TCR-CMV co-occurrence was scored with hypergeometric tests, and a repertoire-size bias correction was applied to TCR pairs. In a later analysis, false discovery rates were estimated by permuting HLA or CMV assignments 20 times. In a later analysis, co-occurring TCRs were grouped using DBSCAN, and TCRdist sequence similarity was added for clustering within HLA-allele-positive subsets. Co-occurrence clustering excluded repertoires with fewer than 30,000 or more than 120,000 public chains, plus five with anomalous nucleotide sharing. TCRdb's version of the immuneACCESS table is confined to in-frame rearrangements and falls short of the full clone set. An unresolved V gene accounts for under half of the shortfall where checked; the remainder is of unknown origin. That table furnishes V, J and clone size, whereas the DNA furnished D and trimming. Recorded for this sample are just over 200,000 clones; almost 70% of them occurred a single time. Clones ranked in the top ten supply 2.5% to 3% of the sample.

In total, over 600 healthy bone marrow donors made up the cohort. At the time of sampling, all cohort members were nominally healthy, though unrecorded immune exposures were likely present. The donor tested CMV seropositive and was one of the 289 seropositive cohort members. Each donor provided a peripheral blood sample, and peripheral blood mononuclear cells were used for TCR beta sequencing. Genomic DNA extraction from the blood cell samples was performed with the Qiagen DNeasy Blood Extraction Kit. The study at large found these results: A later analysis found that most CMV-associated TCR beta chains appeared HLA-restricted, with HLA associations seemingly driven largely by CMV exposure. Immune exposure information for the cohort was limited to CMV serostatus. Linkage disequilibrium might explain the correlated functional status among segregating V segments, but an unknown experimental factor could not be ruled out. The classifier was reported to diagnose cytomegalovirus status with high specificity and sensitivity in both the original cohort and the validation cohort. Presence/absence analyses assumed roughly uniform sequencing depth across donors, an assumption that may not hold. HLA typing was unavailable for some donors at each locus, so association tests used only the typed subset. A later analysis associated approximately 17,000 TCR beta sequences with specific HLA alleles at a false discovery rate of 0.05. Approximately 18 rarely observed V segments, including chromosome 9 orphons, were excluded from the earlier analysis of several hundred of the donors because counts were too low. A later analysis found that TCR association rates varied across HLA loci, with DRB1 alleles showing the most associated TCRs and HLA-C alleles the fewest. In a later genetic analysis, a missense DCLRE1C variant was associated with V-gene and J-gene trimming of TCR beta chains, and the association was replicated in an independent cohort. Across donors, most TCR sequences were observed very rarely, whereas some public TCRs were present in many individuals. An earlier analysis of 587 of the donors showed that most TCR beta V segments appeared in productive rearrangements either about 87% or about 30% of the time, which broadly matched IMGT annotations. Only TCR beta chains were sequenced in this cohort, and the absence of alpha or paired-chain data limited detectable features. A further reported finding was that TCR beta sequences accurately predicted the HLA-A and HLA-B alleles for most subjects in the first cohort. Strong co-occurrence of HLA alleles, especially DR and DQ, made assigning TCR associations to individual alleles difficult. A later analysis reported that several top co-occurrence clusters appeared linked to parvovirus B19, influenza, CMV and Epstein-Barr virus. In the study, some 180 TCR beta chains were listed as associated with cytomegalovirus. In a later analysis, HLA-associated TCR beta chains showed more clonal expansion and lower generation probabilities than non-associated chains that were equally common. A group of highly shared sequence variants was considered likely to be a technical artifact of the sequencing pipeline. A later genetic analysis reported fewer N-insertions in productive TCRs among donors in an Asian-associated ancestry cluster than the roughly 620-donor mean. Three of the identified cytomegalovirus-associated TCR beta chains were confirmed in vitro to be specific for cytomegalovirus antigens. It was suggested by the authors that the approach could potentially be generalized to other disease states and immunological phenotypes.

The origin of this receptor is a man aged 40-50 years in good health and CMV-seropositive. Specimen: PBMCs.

CDR3 sequence: CASSLYPRREYEQYF. The DNA is as follows: TGTGCCAGCAGCTTATACCCACGCCGGGAGTACGAGCAGTACTTC. The rearrangement joined TRBV7-2 to TRBJ2-7, and TRBD2 may be the D gene, going by 6 matching bases. There are 15 amino acids in the CDR3, from cysteine to phenylalanine inclusive. This entry keeps only the CDR3 DNA: 45 bases, framed from base 1. Between the V and J ends, shortened by 2 bases and 4 bases respectively, the junction contains 15 bases. The germline V gene encodes CDR1 SGHTA and CDR2 FQGNSA.